The 23 T cell receptor beta chains in this list originate from one sample, sequenced in a study of shared clonotypes between healthy human individuals. Generated by immunoSEQ multiplex PCR, the TCRdb table keeps only in-frame clones and is missing some. The repertoire includes 2,500,000 or so clones, 93% of them detected once, and 0.36% sits in the top ten. Material: naive CD4+ T cells from PBMCs. Subset described: CD45RA+ positively selected. These receptors all stem from a man in his late teens or twenties in good health. Some clones in this sample may be carry-over from other donors' samples.

On this clone itself: The sample has other DNA sequences that encode this CDR3 too. V usage is TRBV5-1 and J usage is TRBJ2-7, with a weak D call TRBD1 (6 bases). The ends were cut back, 1 base at V and 4 bases at J, with 9 bases in the middle. Germline V gene data show CDR1 as SGHRS and CDR2 as YFSETQ. The CDR3 runs 13 residues. CDR3 sequence: CASSLTGSYEQYF. For the CDR3, the DNA is TGCGCCAGCAGCTTGACAGGGAGTTACGAGCAGTACTTC.

The chain recombines TRBV18 with TRBJ1-5; D uncertain. The CDR3 has 13 residues. Trimming stripped 2 bases from V and 5 bases from J, with 7 bases between. Germline values: CDR1 KGHSH, CDR2 LQKENI. The CDR3 is CASSPGWDQPQHF. The CDR3 bases are TGTGCCAGCTCACCAGGGTGGGATCAGCCCCAGCATTTT.

The V gene is TRBV28, the J gene TRBJ1-2; D ambiguous. Germline loops: CDR1 MDHEN, CDR2 SYDVKM. CDR3 length: 11 amino acids. The germline V and J ends were trimmed by 7 bases and 8 bases, with 11 bases remaining between them. The CDR3 DNA follows: TGTGCCAGCACAGGATGGAAGGGCTACACCTTC. Translated, it gives CASTGWKGYTF.

This clone was observed a single time. The chain joins TRBV5-4 to TRBJ2-2; TRBD2 aligns across 11 bases. With 0 bases clipped from V and 6 bases from J, the junction kept 7 bases outside the gene matches. CDR3 length equals 17 residues. Germline V lookup: CDR1 SGHNT, CDR2 YYREEE (reference sequence). DNA of the CDR3: TGTGCCAGCAGCTTGGATTTACTAGCGGGAGCCGCCGGGGAGCTGTTTTTT. Translating it yields CASSLDLLAGAAGELFF. The whole variable domain, remainder taken from reference TRBV5-4 and TRBJ2-2, is ETGVTQSPTHLIKTRGQQVTLRCSSQSGHNTVSWYQQALGQGPQFIFQYYREEENGRGNFPPRFSGLQFPNYSSELNVNALELDDSALYLCASSLDLLAGAAGELFFGEGSRLTVL.

A single count supports this clone. The genes are TRBV28 and TRBJ2-3; 8 bases line up with TRBD1. The CDR3 contains 16 residues. Germline CDR1 and CDR2: MDHEN and SYDVKM. The ends lost 5 bases at V and 2 bases at J; junction bases unmatched: 9. The chain's CDR3 is CASSPPDRGNTDTQYF. As DNA, the CDR3 is TGTGCCAGCAGTCCCCCCGACAGGGGTAACACAGATACGCAGTATTTT.

V usage is TRBV30 and J usage is TRBJ2-7, with a possible D match to TRBD2 (5 bases). The CDR3 loop spans 13 amino acids. Trimming left V 2 bases short and J 9 bases short, with 17 bases between. Germline V gives CDR1 GTSNPN, CDR2 SVGIG (reference sequence). DNA of the CDR3: TGTGCCTGGAGTCTACTAGATGAGGACCGGCAGTACTTC. Translated: CAWSLLDEDRQYF.

The chain combines TRBV5-1 with TRBJ1-1; D might be TRBD1 (6 bases). In germline, CDR1 is SGHRS, CDR2 YFSETQ. This CDR3 contains 16 residues. Deletions cut 4 bases from V and 1 base from J, with 17 bases between. The CDR3 bases are TGCGCCAGCAGCCCTATGTACAGGGTGGGGAACACTGAAGCTTTCTTT. Translating gives CASSPMYRVGNTEAFF.

The chain couples TRBV4-3 to TRBJ2-5; D remains unclear. This CDR3 spans 15 amino acids. V lost 0 bases to trimming and J lost 0 bases, with 8 bases between them. CDR1 LGHNA and CDR2 YSLEER come from the germline V gene. The CDR3 loop reads CASSQDLEYQETQYF. The CDR3 DNA sequence: TGCGCCAGCAGCCAAGATTTAGAATACCAAGAGACCCAGTACTTC.

This chain connects TRBV30 to TRBJ2-7, with D unclear. Looked up from germline, CDR1 is GTSNPN and CDR2 is SVGIG (reference sequence). There are 12 residues in the CDR3. V was clipped by 5 bases and J by 1 base, with 9 bases between them. The CDR3 loop reads CAWGDASYEQYF. The CDR3 DNA reads TGTGCCTGGGGAGACGCGTCCTACGAGCAGTACTTC. Together with reference TRBV30 and TRBJ2-7, the CDR3 gives the full variable domain: SQTIHQWPATLVQPVGSPLSLECTVEGTSNPNLYWYRQAAGRGLQLLFYSVGIGQISSEVPQNLSASRPQDRQFILSSKKLLLSDSGFYLCAWGDASYEQYFGPGTRLTVT.

The count of this clone is one. This rearrangement joins TRBV5-4 to TRBJ1-2, with D possibly TRBD1 on 6 matching bases. The V gene lost 4 bases and the J gene lost 4 bases, with 14 bases spanning the gap. Germline V gene data show CDR1 as SGHNT and CDR2 as YYREEE (reference sequence). The CDR3 sequence is 14 residues long. In DNA form, the CDR3 reads TGTGCCAGCAGCACGGACAGATACTCCTATGGCTACACCTTC. Translated, it gives CASSTDRYSYGYTF. Filled out from reference TRBV5-4 and TRBJ1-2, the complete variable domain reads ETGVTQSPTHLIKTRGQQVTLRCSSQSGHNTVSWYQQALGQGPQFIFQYYREEENGRGNFPPRFSGLQFPNYSSELNVNALELDDSALYLCASSTDRYSYGYTFGSGTRLTVV.

The V and J genes are TRBV6-5 and TRBJ2-5, with 7 bases lining up with TRBD1. Losses at the gene ends were 5 bases for V and 7 bases for J; bases not matched to a gene: 7. The CDR3 runs 13 residues. The germline V gene has CDR1 MNHEY and CDR2 SVGAGI. CDR3 nucleotides: TGTGCCAGCAGTACGCCAGGGGGTGGGACCCAGTACTTC. It codes for CASSTPGGGTQYF.

This clone was observed a handful of times. The chain links TRBV28 to TRBJ1-5, with D perhaps matching TRBD1 (5 bases). The CDR3 is made up of 14 amino acids. V lost 2 bases and J 5 bases, leaving 10 bases between the germline ends. CDR1 MDHEN and CDR2 SYDVKM come from the germline V gene. The CDR3 bases are TGTGCCAGCAGTTTAAGACAGAGAGATCAGCCCCAGCATTTT. Translation gives CASSLRQRDQPQHF.

Remarks on this clone: Compared with germline, one end of the junction differs, possibly owing to a read error. V and J are TRBV28 and TRBJ2-7; no clear D gene. There are 12 residues in the CDR3. Germline-derived CDR1 and CDR2 are MDHEN and SYDVKM. CDR3 in amino acids: CASSLYESSVNF. The CDR3 DNA sequence: TGTGCCAGCAGTTTATATGAAAGCTCCGTAAACTTC.

This rearrangement joins TRBV6-5 to TRBJ1-3; D gene ambiguous. The germline V gene encodes CDR1 MNHEY and CDR2 SVGAGI. CDR3 length: 15 residues. V dropped 2 bases and J dropped 1 base, with 9 bases sitting between them. Here the CDR3 reads CASSYGGMSGNTIYF. In DNA, the CDR3 is TGTGCCAGCAGTTACGGAGGGATGTCTGGAAACACCATATATTTT.

With regard to this clone: The sample has other DNA sequences that encode this CDR3 too. The J gene is TRBJ1-5, the V gene TRBV20-1; unclear D gene. Deletions cut 6 bases from V and 1 base from J, with 4 bases between. The CDR3 runs to 11 residues. CDR1 is DFQATT and CDR2 is SNEGSKA in the germline V gene (reference sequence). CDR3 loop: CSAGSNQPQHF. Here the CDR3 DNA reads TGCAGTGCCGGCAGCAATCAGCCCCAGCATTTT.

This chain connects TRBV9 to TRBJ1-5; D remains ambiguous. This CDR3 comprises 15 residues. Trimming cost V 4 bases and J 4 bases, with 15 bases left between them. CDR1 and CDR2 from the germline V gene are SGDLS and YYNGEE. This chain's CDR3 is CASSRGPLRNQPQHF. The CDR3 DNA reads TGTGCCAGCAGCCGAGGACCGCTTAGAAATCAGCCCCAGCATTTT.

This rearrangement joins TRBV28 to TRBJ1-1; 9 nucleotides agree with TRBD1. V was clipped by 10 bases and J by 5 bases; unmatched bases: 5. CDR1 is MDHEN and CDR2 is SYDVKM in the germline V gene. This CDR3 has 12 amino acids. CDR3: CATATGGTEAFF. Written as DNA, the CDR3 is TGTGCCACCGCGACAGGGGGGACTGAAGCTTTCTTT.

This clone was picked up a small number of times. The chain couples TRBV5-1 to TRBJ2-2; D is undetermined. V gave up 0 bases and J gave up 5 bases, with 8 bases separating them. Per the germline V gene, CDR1 is SGHRS and CDR2 is YFSETQ. This CDR3 has 14 residues. The CDR3 protein is CASSLGQQTGELFF. The DNA for the CDR3 is TGCGCCAGCAGCTTGGGGCAGCAAACCGGGGAGCTGTTTTTT.

Note on this clone: The sample holds other DNA sequences that translate to the same CDR3. V gene TRBV11-3 combines with J gene TRBJ2-5; D is unclear. Trimming shortened V by 6 bases and J by 2 bases, and 10 bases separated the two germline ends. Per germline, CDR1 SGHNT and CDR2 YENEEA. This CDR3 contains 13 residues. The CDR3 here is CASSLGPQETQYF. CDR3 nucleotides: TGTGCCAGCAGTCTCGGACCTCAAGAGACCCAGTACTTC.

The chain uses TRBV11-2 and TRBJ1-1; D gene uncertain. The CDR3 consists of 17 residues. V gave up 0 bases and J gave up 0 bases, with 14 bases separating them. Germline CDR1 and CDR2: SGHAT and FQNNGV. The CDR3 coding sequence is TGTGCCAGCAGCTTAGAAGAAGTTGGAGTCATGAACACTGAAGCTTTCTTT. Its translation: CASSLEEVGVMNTEAFF.

The gene calls are TRBV4-2 and TRBJ2-2; D gene uncertain. V was clipped by 4 bases and J by 6 bases, with 12 bases between them. This CDR3 contains 14 residues. Germline CDR1 LGHNA, CDR2 YNFKEQ. CDR3 DNA: TGTGCCAGCAGCCCCTTCCAGGACCCCGGGGAGCTGTTTTTT. Encoded protein: CASSPFQDPGELFF.

This chain joins TRBV6-6 and TRBJ1-1; 9 bases line up with TRBD1. The CDR3 has 15 amino acids. V shed 8 bases, J shed 2 bases, and the junction held 9 bases outside the gene matches. Germline V gives CDR1 MNHNY, CDR2 SVGAGI (reference sequence). In DNA form, the CDR3 reads TGTGCCAGCCTATTAAACAGGGGGCATAACACTGAAGCTTTCTTT. Protein: CASLLNRGHNTEAFF.

The chain combines TRBV28 with TRBJ2-2; 8 nucleotides align to TRBD2. The CDR3 is 17 amino acids. Looked up from germline, CDR1 is MDHEN and CDR2 is SYDVKM. V lost 4 bases, J lost 0 bases, and 7 bases stayed unmatched. The CDR3, as DNA: TGTGCCAGCAGTTACCCCATAGCGGGGCCGAACACCGGGGAGCTGTTTTTT. Its translation is CASSYPIAGPNTGELFF.